This is a list of T cell receptor beta chains from one sample in a study of cytomegalovirus exposure and HLA in healthy donors. Using immunoSEQ multiplex PCR, the repertoire was profiled, and TCRdb retains in-frame clones only, with some absent. This sample has roughly 98,000 clones, with roughly 79% found just once. The sample was PBMCs. The receptors shown here come from a female donor in good health and CMV-seropositive. Both conserved end residues are trimmed from each CDR3.

CDR3aa | j_gene | v_gene
ASWGLASVGELF | TRBJ2-2 | TRBV6-4
ASMYRVASYNEQF | TRBJ2-1 | TRBV2
ASSPGGGSGNTIY | TRBJ1-3 | TRBV4-2
ASSLDTYNEQF | TRBJ2-1 | TRBV7-7
ASSYGQGNTEAF | TRBJ1-1 | TRBV13
ASSQAVWGSPLH | TRBJ1-6 | TRBV19
ASSPGGVPNTGELF | TRBJ2-2 | TRBV10-1
ASGSRAMNTEAF | TRBJ1-1 | TRBV28
ASSRTSGSRYEQF | TRBJ2-1 | TRBV4-1
ASSQDRENNQPQH | TRBJ1-5 | TRBV4-3
ASRQGGPNGYT | TRBJ1-2 | TRBV7-2
ASSLSTGGQETQY | TRBJ2-5 | TRBV7-6
ASSPAGGPNEQF | TRBJ2-1 | TRBV28
ASSSPGDSRNTEAF | TRBJ1-1 | TRBV28
ASSPIDRGAYEQY | TRBJ2-7 | TRBV6-1
ASSSWTGGTYEQY | TRBJ2-7 | TRBV6-6
ASIQGYSGNTIY | TRBJ1-3 | TRBV6-1
ASTPGYGYT | TRBJ1-2 | TRBV5-6
ASSVRDYSNNEQF | TRBJ2-1 | TRBV9
ASSKTGSYEQY | TRBJ2-7 | TRBV6-5
AWSGGRMGNQPQH | TRBJ1-5 | TRBV30
ARGKGSVYNSPLH | TRBJ1-6 | TRBV7-3
AISEFNEQY | TRBJ2-7 | TRBV10-3
ASLGGQVYGYT | TRBJ1-2 | TRBV28
ASSPTGTVSNEKLF | TRBJ1-4 | TRBV18
ASSLLADSSPLH | TRBJ1-6 | TRBV28
ASSSTGGNGYT | TRBJ1-2 | TRBV7-3
ASSQYRGDEQY | TRBJ2-7 | TRBV19
AIRPQQGALGYT | TRBJ1-2 | TRBV10-3
ASSFSGGETQY | TRBJ2-5 | TRBV5-1
ASRPTGVETQY | TRBJ2-5 | TRBV13
ASSSSPTLGYEQY | TRBJ2-7 | TRBV6-6
ASSLRTGGHYGYT | TRBJ1-2 | TRBV5-4
ASSLLAGVTDTQY | TRBJ2-3 | TRBV7-3
ASSPAAGNTIY | TRBJ1-3 | TRBV9
ASTADLDKTIHGYT | TRBJ1-2 | TRBV9
ASSQTGTGSYGYT | TRBJ1-2 | TRBV14
ASSPRRTGEQY | TRBJ2-7 | TRBV4-3
ASSLGVSEQF | TRBJ2-1 | TRBV5-1
ASSGVLEDTQY | TRBJ2-3 | TRBV5-1
ASSSGRTGTGELF | TRBJ2-2 | TRBV5-1
ALGGGGGTYNEQF | TRBJ2-1 | TRBV28
ASSQAGHSYEQY | TRBJ2-7 | TRBV6-5
ASSLTQGQLNSPLH | TRBJ1-6 | TRBV28
ASSLNGRTDTQY | TRBJ2-3 | TRBV6-5
ASSQEGTGAGQPQH | TRBJ1-5 | TRBV4-1
ASSQDRRTGGAGNTIY | TRBJ1-3 | TRBV4-2
ASSLVDSPTGELF | TRBJ2-2 | TRBV11-2
ASSGAGNTEAF | TRBJ1-1 | TRBV2
ASMWTSGSYEQY | TRBJ2-7 | TRBV6-5
ASSQDFQETQY | TRBJ2-5 | TRBV13
AWSVEAGNSPLH | TRBJ1-6 | TRBV30
AIKGTGVSYEQY | TRBJ2-7 | TRBV10-3